What follows are 21 T cell receptor beta chains derived from one specimen sequenced in a study of blood T cell repertoires in COVID-19. Sequencing used immunoSEQ multiplex PCR; TCRdb keeps in-frame clones, though not all of them. The data contain 190,000 or so clones, 80% to 90% of them seen just once; the ten biggest clones take up 6.5% to 9.5%. Sequences were obtained from PBMCs or T cells enriched from blood (not recorded which). These receptors were collected from a woman under 30 who had recovered from COVID-19.

Only a few counts were recorded for this clone. V and J are TRBV19 and TRBJ2-7; the match to TRBD1 covers 7 bases. CDR3 length: 17 residues. After removal of 6 bases from V and 4 bases from J, the junction contained 18 bases not matched to a gene. Looked up from germline, CDR1 is LNHDA and CDR2 is SQIVND (reference sequence). The CDR3 coding sequence is TGTGCCAGTAGACGACGAGTGGGGACAGAAAACACTTACGAGCAGTACTTC. This gives the protein CASRRRVGTENTYEQYF.

V gene TRBV27 combines with J gene TRBJ2-7; D might be TRBD1 (5 bases). Germline V gives CDR1 MNHEY, CDR2 SMNVEV (reference sequence). Trimming left V 5 bases short and J 4 bases short, with 6 bases between. This CDR3 is built from 11 residues. Here the CDR3 DNA reads TGTGCCAGCAGTAGGGGTTACGAGCAGTACTTC. Protein sequence: CASSRGYEQYF.

This rearrangement joins TRBV5-1 to TRBJ2-5, with D possibly matching TRBD1 (6 bases). Germline V lookup: CDR1 SGHRS, CDR2 YFSETQ. V was clipped by 8 bases and J by 4 bases, with 15 bases between them. The CDR3 runs 13 residues. The CDR3 bases are TGCGCCAGTTGTGACAGGTGGGGAGAGACCCAGTACTTC. The encoded protein is CASCDRWGETQYF.

V usage is TRBV3-1 (or the pseudogene TRBV3-2) and J usage is TRBJ1-1; D perhaps matches TRBD1 (6 bases). With 7 bases removed from V and 3 bases from J, the gap between germline ends came to 15 bases. This CDR3 is built from 14 residues. Germline CDR1 LGHDT, CDR2 YNNKEL (reference sequence). CDR3 amino acids: CASTRIGTHTEAFF. The CDR3 DNA sequence: TGTGCCAGCACCAGGATCGGGACACACACTGAAGCTTTCTTT.

The chain links TRBV3-1 (or the pseudogene TRBV3-2) to TRBJ1-6, with TRBD1 identical over 7 bases. CDR1 and CDR2 (germline): LGHDT, YNNKEL (reference sequence). V lost 6 bases, J lost 7 bases, and 12 bases stayed unmatched. CDR3 length: 16 amino acids. The CDR3 spells CASRPRDSLYNSPLHF. The CDR3 DNA is TGTGCCAGCAGACCCCGGGACAGCCTATACAATTCACCCCTCCACTTT.

J is TRBJ2-1 and V is TRBV5-1; maybe TRBD2 (6 bases). V was trimmed by 0 bases and J by 9 bases, leaving 19 bases between them. The germline V gene has CDR1 SGHRS and CDR2 YFSETQ. The CDR3 spans 16 residues. CDR3 in amino acids: CASSLGSLRGSGEQFF. In DNA, the CDR3 is TGCGCCAGCAGCTTGGGGTCCCTGCGGGGTTCTGGTGAGCAGTTCTTC. The variable domain in full, completed from reference TRBV5-1 and TRBJ2-1, reads KAGVTQTPRYLIKTRGQQVTLSCSPISGHRSVSWYQQTPGQGLQFLFEYFSETQRNKGNFPGRFSGRQFSNSRSEMNVSTLELGDSALYLCASSLGSLRGSGEQFFGPGTRLTVL.

This chain links TRBV18 with TRBJ1-1, with TRBD1 as a possible D gene (6 bases). The CDR3 length is 13 residues. Germline V lookup: CDR1 KGHSH, CDR2 LQKENI. V shed 4 bases and J shed 1 base, with 7 bases lying between them. For the CDR3, the DNA is TGTGCCAGCTCACAGGACAGGAACACTGAAGCTTTCTTT. The encoded protein is CASSQDRNTEAFF. Drawing the rest from reference TRBV18 and TRBJ1-1, the complete variable domain is NAGVMQNPRHLVRRRGQEARLRCSPMKGHSHVYWYRQLPEEGLKFMVYLQKENIIDESGMPKERFSAEFPKEGPSILRIQQVVRGDSAAYFCASSQDRNTEAFFGQGTRLTVV.

The genes are TRBV9 and TRBJ1-4, with D hard to call. CDR1 SGDLS and CDR2 YYNGEE come from the germline V gene. This CDR3 is 15 amino acids long. Trimming pared 4 bases from V and 4 bases from J, leaving 14 bases between. The CDR3 sequence: CASSSRGGLNEKLFF. The CDR3 DNA reads as TGTGCCAGCAGCTCCCGGGGAGGTCTTAATGAAAAACTGTTTTTT.

This clone was counted between two and nine times. The sample carries other DNA sequences with the same CDR3. The V call is TRBV2, the J call TRBJ1-4, with D possibly matching TRBD1 (6 bases). The CDR3 totals 12 residues. V was clipped by 8 bases and J by 8 bases, with 12 bases between them. Germline loops: CDR1 SNHLY, CDR2 FYNNEI. The CDR3 is CASSPGGEKLFF. CDR3 bases: TGTGCCAGCTCGCCGGGGGGCGAAAAACTGTTTTTT.

The rearrangement joins TRBV7-9 to TRBJ2-2; a weak D match, TRBD2 (5 bases). Per germline, CDR1 SEHNR and CDR2 FQNEAQ (reference sequence). This CDR3 region has 12 residues. V was trimmed by 5 bases and J by 7 bases, leaving 8 bases between them. This chain's CDR3 is CASSDYGGELFF. CDR3 nucleotides: TGTGCCAGCAGCGACTACGGCGGGGAGCTGTTTTTT.

The chain carries TRBV27 and TRBJ2-5, with D possibly TRBD1 on 5 matching bases. The CDR3 is made up of 14 amino acids. CDR1 and CDR2 (germline): MNHEY, SMNVEV (reference sequence). Trimming cost V 6 bases and J 4 bases, with 15 bases left between them. The CDR3 DNA is TGTGCCAGCAGCCCGACAGTCCCCCCAGAGACCCAGTACTTC. Translation: CASSPTVPPETQYF.

The J gene is TRBJ2-3, the V gene TRBV7-9; D gene uncertain. This CDR3 has 14 residues. Trimming removed 5 bases at V and 4 bases at J, with 13 bases between. The germline gives CDR1 SEHNR, CDR2 FQNEAQ (reference sequence). DNA for the CDR3: TGTGCCAGCAGCGGCCGATCATTGTCAGATACGCAGTATTTT. It is translated as CASSGRSLSDTQYF.

The chain couples TRBV12-5 to TRBJ1-1; D might be TRBD1 (6 bases). V lost 5 bases and J 3 bases, leaving 13 bases between the germline ends. Germline V gives CDR1 LGHNT, CDR2 FRNRAP. The CDR3 is 14 amino acids. CDR3 nucleotide sequence: TGTGCTAGTGGTCAAGGGGGAAGTGACACTGAAGCTTTCTTT. This encodes CASGQGGSDTEAFF.

The table lists this clone with a count of one. The J gene is TRBJ2-1, the V gene TRBV11-2; D may be TRBD1 (6 bases). Germline CDR1 SGHAT, CDR2 FQNNGV. The V gene lost 4 bases and the J gene lost 2 bases, with 12 bases spanning the gap. CDR3 length equals 15 residues. CDR3 region: CASSSKGGPYNEQFF. The CDR3 DNA reads as TGTGCCAGCAGCTCCAAAGGGGGTCCCTACAATGAGCAGTTCTTC.

This clone was recorded once. CDR3 in amino acids: CASSPQSWPYNSPLHF. In DNA form, the CDR3 reads TGTGCCAGTAGTCCCCAATCCTGGCCCTATAATTCACCCCTCCACTTT. This sequence joins TRBV19 and TRBJ1-6; no definite D call. The germline CDR1 and CDR2 sequences are LNHDA and SQIVND (reference sequence). This CDR3 has 16 residues. The V end was cut by 5 bases, the J end by 2 bases, with 13 bases between.

The V gene is TRBV6-5, the J gene TRBJ2-1; 13 nucleotides align to TRBD2. Germline trimming cut 8 bases from V and 9 bases from J; bases unmatched to any gene: 7. This CDR3 comprises 14 residues. The germline CDR1 and CDR2 sequences are MNHEY and SVGAGI. The DNA of the CDR3 is TGTGCCAGCCAACTAGCGGGGGGGGTTATTGAGCAGTTCTTC. It yields the protein CASQLAGGVIEQFF.

Sample share makes this clone medium-sized. This rearrangement joins TRBV4-2 to TRBJ1-2, with D possibly matching TRBD1 (5 bases). Germline-derived CDR1 and CDR2 are LGHNA and YNFKEQ. This CDR3 comprises 15 residues. The V and J ends lost 1 base and 3 bases respectively, with 12 bases between them. CDR3 protein: CASSQVGGIDYGYTF. As DNA, the CDR3 is TGTGCCAGCAGCCAAGTGGGGGGAATTGACTATGGCTACACCTTC.

The CDR3 region is CASSKTRDRVRETQYF. The CDR3 DNA reads as TGCGCCAGCAGCAAAACCCGGGACAGGGTTCGAGAGACCCAGTACTTC. The chain uses TRBV4-1 and TRBJ2-5; 9 nucleotides align to TRBD1. The CDR3 extends over 16 amino acids. CDR1 is MGHRA, CDR2 YSYEKL, per germline. V was clipped by 5 bases and J by 4 bases; unmatched bases: 11.

This clone was seen just once. The chain carries TRBV10-1 and TRBJ1-4, with D uncertain. Germline V CDR1 and CDR2: WNHNN, SYGVQD (reference sequence). The V end lost 3 bases, the J end lost 6 bases, and 11 bases lay between the germline ends. This CDR3 is built from 14 residues. CDR3 in amino acids: CASSDREWDEKLFF. The CDR3 bases are TGCGCCAGCAGTGATAGGGAGTGGGATGAAAAACTGTTTTTT.

V and J are TRBV4-2 and TRBJ1-2, with TRBD1 matching over 9 bases. The CDR3 is 15 amino acids. Germline V gene sequence: CDR1 LGHNA, CDR2 YNFKEQ. The V segment lost 5 bases and the J segment 7 bases; nucleotides outside the gene matches: 11. This CDR3 is CASSGGTGWESGYTF. The CDR3 nucleotides are TGTGCCAGCAGCGGGGGGACAGGGTGGGAAAGTGGCTACACCTTC.

The chain recombines TRBV3-1 (or the pseudogene TRBV3-2) with TRBJ2-3, with TRBD1 matching 9 bases. J gave up 9 bases and V 5 bases, and 18 bases lay outside the gene matches. CDR1 and CDR2 (germline): LGHDT, YNNKEL (reference sequence). The CDR3 is made up of 17 amino acids. The CDR3: CASSSKTRDRVFGTQYF. DNA of the CDR3: TGTGCCAGCAGCTCCAAGACCCGGGACAGGGTTTTTGGAACGCAGTATTTT.